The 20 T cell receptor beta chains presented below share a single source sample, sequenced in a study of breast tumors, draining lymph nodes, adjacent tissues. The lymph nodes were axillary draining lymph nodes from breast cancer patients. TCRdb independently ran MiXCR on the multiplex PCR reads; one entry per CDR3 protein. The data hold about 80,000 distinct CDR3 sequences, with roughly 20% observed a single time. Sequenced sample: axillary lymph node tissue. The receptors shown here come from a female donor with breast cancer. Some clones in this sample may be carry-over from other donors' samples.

CDR3 in DNA: TGTGCCAGCAGCTTAGGAGGACAGACTGAAGCTTTCTTT. Its translation is CASSLGGQTEAFF. The chain employs TRBV11-3 and TRBJ1-1; tentative D call: TRBD1 (6 bases). The germline V gene encodes CDR1 SGHNT and CDR2 YENEEA. This CDR3 is built from 13 residues. V was trimmed by 1 base and J by 5 bases, leaving 8 bases between them.

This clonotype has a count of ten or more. The CDR3 DNA follows: TGCGCCACGCTCTGGGGATCGTGGGCCGGCCGCACAGATACGCAGTATTTT. Encoded protein: CATLWGSWAGRTDTQYF. The chain joins TRBV10-2 to TRBJ2-3; no clear D gene. Germline V gene data show CDR1 as WSHSY and CDR2 as SAAADI. The CDR3 has 17 amino acids. The ends were cut back, 10 bases at V and 1 base at J, with 24 bases in the middle.

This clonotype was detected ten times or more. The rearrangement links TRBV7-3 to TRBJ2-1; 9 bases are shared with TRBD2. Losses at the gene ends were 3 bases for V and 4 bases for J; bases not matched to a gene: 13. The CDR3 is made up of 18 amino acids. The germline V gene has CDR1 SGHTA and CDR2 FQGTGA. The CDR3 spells CASSFFGSRLAGYNEQFF. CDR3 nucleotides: TGTGCCAGCAGCTTTTTTGGTTCTCGGCTAGCGGGATACAATGAGCAGTTCTTC. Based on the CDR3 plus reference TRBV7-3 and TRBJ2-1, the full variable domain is GAGVSQTPSNKVTEKGKYVELRCDPISGHTALYWYRQSLGQGPEFLIYFQGTGAADDSGLPNDRFFAVRPEGSVSTLKIQRTERGDSAVYLCASSFFGSRLAGYNEQFFGPGTRLTVL.

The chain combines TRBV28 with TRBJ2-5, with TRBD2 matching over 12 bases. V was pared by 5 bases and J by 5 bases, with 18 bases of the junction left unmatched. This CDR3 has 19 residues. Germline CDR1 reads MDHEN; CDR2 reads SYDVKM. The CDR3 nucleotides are TGTGCCAGCAGTCCATACCCTAGCGGGAGGGCCAGGGTCCGTGAGACCCAGTACTTC. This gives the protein CASSPYPSGRARVRETQYF.

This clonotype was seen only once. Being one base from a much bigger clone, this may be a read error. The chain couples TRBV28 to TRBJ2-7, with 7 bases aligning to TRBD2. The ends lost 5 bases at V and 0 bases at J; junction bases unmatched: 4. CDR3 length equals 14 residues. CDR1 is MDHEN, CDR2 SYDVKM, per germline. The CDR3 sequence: CASSGREGSYEQYF. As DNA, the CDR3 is TGTGCCAGCAGTGGCAGGGAGGGCTCCTACGAGCAGTACTTC.

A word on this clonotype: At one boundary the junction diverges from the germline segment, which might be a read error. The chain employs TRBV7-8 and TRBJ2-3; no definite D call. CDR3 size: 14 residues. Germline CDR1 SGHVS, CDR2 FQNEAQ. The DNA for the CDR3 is TGTGCCAGCAGCCCGTGGCCACGCACGGATACGCAGTATTTT. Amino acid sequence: CASSPWPRTDTQYF. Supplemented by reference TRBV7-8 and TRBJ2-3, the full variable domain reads GAGVSQSPRYKVAKRGQDVALRCDPISGHVSLFWYQQALGQGPEFLTYFQNEAQLDKSGLPSDRFFAERPEGSVSTLKIQRTQQEDSAVYLCASSPWPRTDTQYFGPGTRLTVL.

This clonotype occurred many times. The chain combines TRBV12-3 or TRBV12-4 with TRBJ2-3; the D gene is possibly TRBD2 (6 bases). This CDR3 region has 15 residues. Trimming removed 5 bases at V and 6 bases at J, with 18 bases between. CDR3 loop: CASSQLWTREDTQYF. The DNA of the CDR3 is TGTGCCAGCAGTCAATTATGGACCCGGGAGGATACGCAGTATTTT.

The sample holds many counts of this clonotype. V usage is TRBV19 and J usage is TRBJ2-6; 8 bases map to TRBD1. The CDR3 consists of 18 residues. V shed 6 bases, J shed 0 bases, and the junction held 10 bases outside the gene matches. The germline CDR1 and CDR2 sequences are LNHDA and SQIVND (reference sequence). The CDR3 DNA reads TGTGCCAGTAGCCCCGACAGGGGTATAATCTCTGGGGCCAACGTCCTGACTTTC. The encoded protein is CASSPDRGIISGANVLTF.

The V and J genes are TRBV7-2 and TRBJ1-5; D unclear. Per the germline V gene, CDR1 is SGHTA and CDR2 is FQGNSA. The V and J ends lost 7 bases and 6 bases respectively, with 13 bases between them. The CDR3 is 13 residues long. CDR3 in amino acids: CASTKDVAQPQHF. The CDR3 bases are TGTGCCAGCACCAAGGACGTCGCTCAGCCCCAGCATTTT.

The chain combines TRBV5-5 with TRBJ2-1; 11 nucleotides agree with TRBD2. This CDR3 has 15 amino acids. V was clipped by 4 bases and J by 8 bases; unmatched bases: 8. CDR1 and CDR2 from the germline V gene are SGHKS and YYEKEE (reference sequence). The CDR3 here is CASSLTSGRDYEQFF. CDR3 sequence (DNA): TGTGCCAGCAGCCTTACTAGCGGGAGAGACTATGAGCAGTTCTTC.

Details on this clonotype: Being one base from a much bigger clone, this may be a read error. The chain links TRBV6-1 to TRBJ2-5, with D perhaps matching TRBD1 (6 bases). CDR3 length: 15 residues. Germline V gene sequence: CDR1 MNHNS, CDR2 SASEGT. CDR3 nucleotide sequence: TGTGCCGGCAGTGAACTTACTGGACAGAAAGAGACCCAGTACTTC. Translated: CAGSELTGQKETQYF.

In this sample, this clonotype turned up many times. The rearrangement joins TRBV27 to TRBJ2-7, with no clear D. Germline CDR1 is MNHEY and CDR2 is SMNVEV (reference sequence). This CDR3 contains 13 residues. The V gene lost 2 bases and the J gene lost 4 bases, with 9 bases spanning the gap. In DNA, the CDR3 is TGTGCCAGCAGTTTACGGCCGGTTTACGAGCAGTACTTC. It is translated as CASSLRPVYEQYF.

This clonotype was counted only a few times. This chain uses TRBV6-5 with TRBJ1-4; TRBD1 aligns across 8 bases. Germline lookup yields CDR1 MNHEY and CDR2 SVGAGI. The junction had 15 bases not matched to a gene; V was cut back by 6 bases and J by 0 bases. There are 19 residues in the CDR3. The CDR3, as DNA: TGTGCCAGCAGCCTTTGGGGGGACAGGTCCTTCGCAACTAATGAAAAACTGTTTTTT. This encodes CASSLWGDRSFATNEKLFF.

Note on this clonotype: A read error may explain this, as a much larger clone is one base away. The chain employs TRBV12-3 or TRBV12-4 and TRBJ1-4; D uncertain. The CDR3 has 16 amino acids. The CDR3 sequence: CASSLFSLRVNGKLFF. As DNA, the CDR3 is TGTGCCAGCAGTTTGTTCAGTCTGAGAGTTAATGGAAAACTGTTTTTT.

The CDR3 here is CASSPGGETQYF. The CDR3, as DNA: TGTGCCAGCAGTCCAGGGGGGGAGACCCAGTACTTC. The gene calls are TRBV2 and TRBJ2-5, with TRBD1 as a possible D gene (7 bases). This CDR3 is built from 12 residues. Germline assignment: CDR1 SNHLY and CDR2 FYNNEI. Trimming removed 5 bases from V and 5 bases from J, with 9 bases in between.

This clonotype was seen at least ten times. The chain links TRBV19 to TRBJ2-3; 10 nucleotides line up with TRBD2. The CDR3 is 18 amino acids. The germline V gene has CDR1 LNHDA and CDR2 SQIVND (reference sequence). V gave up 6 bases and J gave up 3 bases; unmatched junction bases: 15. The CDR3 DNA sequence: TGTGCCAGTAGAAACCTAGCGGGAGATGGCGCTGGAACAGATACGCAGTATTTT. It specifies CASRNLAGDGAGTDTQYF.

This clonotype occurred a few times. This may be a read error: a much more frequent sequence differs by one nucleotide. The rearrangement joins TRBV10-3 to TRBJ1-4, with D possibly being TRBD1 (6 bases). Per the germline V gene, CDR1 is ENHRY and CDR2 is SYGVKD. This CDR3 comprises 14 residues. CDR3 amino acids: CAREPGAGNEKLFF. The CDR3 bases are TGTGCACGGGAGCCAGGGGCGGGGAATGAAAAACTGTTTTTT.

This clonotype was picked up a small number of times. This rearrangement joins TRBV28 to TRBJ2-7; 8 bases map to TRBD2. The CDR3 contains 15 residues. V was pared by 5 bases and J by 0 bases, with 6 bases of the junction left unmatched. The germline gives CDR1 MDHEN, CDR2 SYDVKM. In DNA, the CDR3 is TGTGCCAGCAGTGACACTAGCGGTCGCTCCTACGAGCAGTACTTC. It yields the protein CASSDTSGRSYEQYF.

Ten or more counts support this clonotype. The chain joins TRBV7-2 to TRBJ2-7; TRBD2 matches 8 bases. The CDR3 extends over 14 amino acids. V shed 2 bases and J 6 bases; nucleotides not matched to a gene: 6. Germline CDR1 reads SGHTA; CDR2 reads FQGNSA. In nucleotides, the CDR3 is TGTGCCAGCAGCTTACAAGCGGGAGACCCCGAGCAGTACTTC. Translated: CASSLQAGDPEQYF.

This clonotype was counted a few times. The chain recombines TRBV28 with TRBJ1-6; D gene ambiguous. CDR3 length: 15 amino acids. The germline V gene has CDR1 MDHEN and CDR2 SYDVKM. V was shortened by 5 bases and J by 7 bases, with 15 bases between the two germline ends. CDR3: CASSPASIRNSPLHF. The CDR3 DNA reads TGTGCCAGCAGTCCCGCATCAATAAGGAATTCACCCCTCCACTTT.